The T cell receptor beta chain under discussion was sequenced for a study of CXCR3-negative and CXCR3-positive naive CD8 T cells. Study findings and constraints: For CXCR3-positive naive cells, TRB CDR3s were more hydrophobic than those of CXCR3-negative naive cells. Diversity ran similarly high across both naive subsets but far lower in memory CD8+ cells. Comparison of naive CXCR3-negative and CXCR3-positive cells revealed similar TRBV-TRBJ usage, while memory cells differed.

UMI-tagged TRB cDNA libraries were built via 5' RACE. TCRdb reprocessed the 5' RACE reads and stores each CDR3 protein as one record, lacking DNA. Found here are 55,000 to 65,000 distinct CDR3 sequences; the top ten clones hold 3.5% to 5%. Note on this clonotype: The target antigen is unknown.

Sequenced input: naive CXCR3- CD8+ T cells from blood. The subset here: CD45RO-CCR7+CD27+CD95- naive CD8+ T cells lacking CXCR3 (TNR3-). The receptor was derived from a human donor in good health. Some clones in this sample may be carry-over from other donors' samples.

CDR3 amino acids: CASSSPGQGGYGYTF. The chain carries TRBV7-9 and TRBJ1-2; without DNA, the TCRdb call of TRBD1 cannot be checked. Germline V gene lookup returns CDR1 SEHNR and CDR2 FQNEAQ (reference sequence). CDR3 length: 15 amino acids.